This entry is about one T cell receptor (beta chain). This specimen comes from a study of T-cell reconstitution after alpha-beta-depleted transplantation in children. The TCRbeta library incorporated unique molecular identifiers. MiXCR, run by TCRdb on the PCR reads, gives a single entry per CDR3 protein. The data show 420,000 or so distinct CDR3 sequences, approximately 11% seen once. V lost 2 bases to trimming and J lost 0 bases; unmatched junction nucleotides: 2. Germline V gene data show CDR1 as MNHEY and CDR2 as SVGAGI. The CDR3 extends over 16 amino acids. This receptor was obtained from a human donor who donated a stem cell graft to a child with acute myeloid leukemia. The V call is TRBV6-5, the J call TRBJ2-4; 9 nucleotides align to TRBD2. The specimen comprised PBMCs from the stem cell graft donor, sampled from the stem cell graft. CDR3 sequence (DNA): TGTGCCAGCAGTTACGCGGGGGGGCTAGCCAAAAACATTCAGTACTTC. The encoded protein is CASSYAGGLAKNIQYF.